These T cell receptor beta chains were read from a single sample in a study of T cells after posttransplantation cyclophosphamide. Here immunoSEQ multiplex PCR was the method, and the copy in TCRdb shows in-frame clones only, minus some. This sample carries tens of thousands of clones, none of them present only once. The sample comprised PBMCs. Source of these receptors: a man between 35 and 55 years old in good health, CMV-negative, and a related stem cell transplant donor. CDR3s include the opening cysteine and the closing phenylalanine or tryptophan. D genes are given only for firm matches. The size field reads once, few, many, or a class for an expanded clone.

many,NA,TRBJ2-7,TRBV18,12,TGTGCCAGCTCACCCACTAGGGACGAGCAGTACTTC,CASSPTRDEQYF
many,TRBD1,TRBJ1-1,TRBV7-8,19,TGTGCCAGCAGCTCCGGATACTGGGACAGGGGGCGGGTGAACACTGAAGCTTTCTTT,CASSSGYWDRGRVNTEAFF
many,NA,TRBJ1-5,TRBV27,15,TGTGCCAGCCGCGAAGGGGTGACGGGCAATCAGCCCCAGCATTTT,CASREGVTGNQPQHF
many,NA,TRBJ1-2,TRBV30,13,TGTGCCTGGAAGCTGCTGCAGGACTATGGCTACACCTTC,CAWKLLQDYGYTF
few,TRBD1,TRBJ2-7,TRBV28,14,TGTGCCAGCAGTCGGACAGGGGACTCCTACGAGCAGTACTTC,CASSRTGDSYEQYF
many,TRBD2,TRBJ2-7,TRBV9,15,TGTGCCAGCAGCGAGGGACTAGCGGGAACCTACGAGCAGTACTTC,CASSEGLAGTYEQYF
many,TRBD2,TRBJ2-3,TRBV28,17,TGTGCCAGCACCGGTGGACTAGCGGGAGGAGGGGCAGATACGCAGTATTTT,CASTGGLAGGGADTQYF
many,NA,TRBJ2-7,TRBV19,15,TGTGCCAGTAGTCCGTGGGACAAGTCAACCTACGAGCAGTACTTC,CASSPWDKSTYEQYF
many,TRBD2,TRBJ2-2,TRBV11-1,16,TGTGCCAGCAGCCCCTCTAGCGGGGTGAACACCGGGGAGCTGTTTTTT,CASSPSSGVNTGELFF
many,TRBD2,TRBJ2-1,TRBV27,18,TGTGCCAGCAGTTTACGGGGGACTAGCGGGAGGGTCTCAAATGAGCAGTTCTTC,CASSLRGTSGRVSNEQFF
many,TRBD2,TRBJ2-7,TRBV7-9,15,TGTGCCAGCAGCACCGGGACTAGCATCTCTTACGAGCAGTACTTC,CASSTGTSISYEQYF
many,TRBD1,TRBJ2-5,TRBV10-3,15,TGTGCCATCAGCCTCGGGACAGGCCTCCAAGAGACCCAGTACTTC,CAISLGTGLQETQYF
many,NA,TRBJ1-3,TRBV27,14,TGTGCCAGCAGTCCGAGGACTGGCGGAAACACCATATATTTT,CASSPRTGGNTIYF
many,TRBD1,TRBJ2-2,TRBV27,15,TGTGCCAGCAGTTCGGGACAGGAGAACACCGGGGAGCTGTTTTTT,CASSSGQENTGELFF
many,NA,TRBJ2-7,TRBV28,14,TGTGCCAGCGCCACCCAGGGTAAGACGACCGAGCAGTACTTC,CASATQGKTTEQYF
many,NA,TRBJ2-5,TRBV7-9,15,TGTGCCAGCAGCTTAGGGGACTTTGACCAAGAGACCCAGTACTTC,CASSLGDFDQETQYF
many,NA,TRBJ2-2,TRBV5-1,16,TGCGCCAGCAAATTAAGTGGGGCGGCCGAGGCCGGGGAGCTGTTTTTT,CASKLSGAAEAGELFF
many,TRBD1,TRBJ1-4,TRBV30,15,TGTGCCTGGAGTGATTGGGGGACAGAGAACGAAAAACTGTTTTTT,CAWSDWGTENEKLFF